Following are 6 T cell receptor beta chains from one sample sequenced in a study of blood T cell repertoires in COVID-19. Assay: immunoSEQ multiplex PCR; the TCRdb copy retains only in-frame clones and omits some. The table includes approximately 61,000 clones, 70% to 85% detected once. What was sequenced was peripheral blood. The source is a woman between 70 and 85 years old with acute or convalescent COVID-19.

This clone was seen just once. The chain couples TRBV9 to TRBJ1-6; D not resolved. The CDR3 spans 14 residues. Germline V CDR1 and CDR2: SGDLS, YYNGEE. The germline V and J ends were trimmed by 6 bases and 6 bases, with 13 bases remaining between them. Here the CDR3 DNA reads TGTGCCAGCACCCCACAATCGGGTAATTCACCCCTCCACTTT. It is translated as CASTPQSGNSPLHF.

The chain carries TRBV5-4 and TRBJ1-4, with a tentative D call TRBD1 (6 bases). The CDR3 runs 16 residues. Germline V gives CDR1 SGHNT, CDR2 YYREEE (reference sequence). V lost 2 bases and J 8 bases, leaving 19 bases between the germline ends. In DNA form, the CDR3 reads TGTGCCAGCAGCTTACGACAGGCTCCCGGGGACGAAAAACTGTTTTTT. As protein: CASSLRQAPGDEKLFF. The full variable domain, completed using reference TRBV5-4 and TRBJ1-4, is ETGVTQSPTHLIKTRGQQVTLRCSSQSGHNTVSWYQQALGQGPQFIFQYYREEENGRGNFPPRFSGLQFPNYSSELNVNALELDDSALYLCASSLRQAPGDEKLFFGSGTQLSVL.

The V and J genes are TRBV3-1 (or the pseudogene TRBV3-2) and TRBJ1-3; D remains unclear. Trimming pared 8 bases from V and 0 bases from J, leaving 11 bases between. The CDR3 has 14 residues. Germline V gives CDR1 LGHDT, CDR2 YNNKEL (reference sequence). CDR3 sequence reads: CASGDEASGNTIYF. Here the CDR3 DNA reads TGTGCCAGCGGAGACGAGGCCTCTGGAAACACCATATATTTT.

This sequence joins TRBV6-1 and TRBJ2-7; TRBD2 is a possible D gene (6 bases). The CDR3 is 15 amino acids. V was pared by 1 base and J by 6 bases, with 16 bases between. Germline-derived CDR1 and CDR2 are MNHNS and SASEGT. The CDR3 protein is CASSEGGIGGSEQYF. CDR3 DNA: TGTGCCAGCAGTGAAGGCGGGATAGGCGGATCCGAGCAGTACTTC.

The chain employs TRBV9 and TRBJ2-2; 7 bases line up with TRBD1. The CDR3 has 16 residues. J was trimmed by 4 bases and V by 0 bases; bases with no gene match: 6. CDR1 is SGDLS, CDR2 YYNGEE, per germline. The CDR3 sequence: CASSVVTGAATGELFF. The CDR3 nucleotides read TGTGCCAGCAGCGTAGTAACAGGGGCGGCCACCGGGGAGCTGTTTTTT.

J is TRBJ1-2 and V is TRBV15, with 7 positions matching TRBD1. V lost 3 bases to trimming and J lost 3 bases; unmatched junction nucleotides: 10. Germline CDR1 and CDR2: LNHNV and YYDKDF (reference sequence). This CDR3 contains 16 residues. The CDR3: CATSRGRQGGDYGYTF. Written as DNA, the CDR3 is TGTGCCACCAGCAGGGGTAGACAGGGAGGCGACTATGGCTACACCTTC.